Below, 22 T cell receptor beta chains from the same sample are listed, as sequenced in a study of T cell changes during pregnancy in multiple sclerosis. Assay used: immunoSEQ multiplex PCR; TCRdb lists only in-frame clones, some missing. The sample consists of 20,000 or so clones, 80% to 90% of them appearing once. Sequencing was performed on CD8+ T cells from peripheral blood mononuclear cells, taken after pregnancy. The receptors shown here come from a female donor in good health, enrolled as a control in a pregnancy study.

This clone is a singleton in its sample. The gene calls are TRBV2 and TRBJ2-7, with 7 nucleotides matching TRBD1. Germline-derived CDR1 and CDR2 are SNHLY and FYNNEI. The CDR3 runs to 15 residues. The V segment lost 4 bases and the J segment 4 bases; nucleotides outside the gene matches: 10. CDR3 in DNA: TGTGCCAGCAGTGTCGGGACAGCGGTACCATACGAGCAGTACTTC. The encoded protein is CASSVGTAVPYEQYF.

This rearrangement joins TRBV7-9 to TRBJ1-2; 9 bases are shared with TRBD1. Germline V gene lookup returns CDR1 SEHNR and CDR2 FQNEAQ (reference sequence). CDR3 length: 14 residues. The ends lost 3 bases at V and 7 bases at J; junction bases unmatched: 6. CDR3 coding DNA: TGTGCCAGCAGCTTTCACCTGGACAGGGGTGGCTACACCTTC. It is translated as CASSFHLDRGGYTF.

The chain is built from TRBV5-6 and TRBJ1-2, with D perhaps TRBD1 (6 bases). This CDR3 contains 15 residues. Germline V gene lookup returns CDR1 SGHDT and CDR2 YYEEEE. The V end lost 4 bases, the J end lost 4 bases, and 17 bases lay between the germline ends. The CDR3 protein is CASSHSGEGGYGYTF. CDR3 nucleotide sequence: TGTGCCAGCAGCCACTCGGGGGAGGGGGGCTATGGCTACACCTTC.

This clone was seen just once. This chain links TRBV5-6 with TRBJ2-2; D possibly corresponds to TRBD1 (6 bases). This CDR3 region has 16 residues. The V gene lost 1 base and the J gene lost 0 bases, with 10 bases spanning the gap. Looked up from germline, CDR1 is SGHDT and CDR2 is YYEEEE. The CDR3 loop is CASSLNRGSNTGELFF. CDR3 coding DNA: TGTGCCAGCAGCTTGAATAGGGGGTCGAACACCGGGGAGCTGTTTTTT. Filled out from reference TRBV5-6 and TRBJ2-2, the complete variable domain reads DAGVTQSPTHLIKTRGQQVTLRCSPKSGHDTVSWYQQALGQGPQFIFQYYEEEERQRGNFPDRFSGHQFPNYSSELNVNALLLGDSALYLCASSLNRGSNTGELFFGEGSRLTVL.

The J gene is TRBJ1-1, the V gene TRBV6-5; D might be TRBD1 (5 bases). CDR3 size: 13 residues. The V gene's germline CDR1 is MNHEY and CDR2 SVGAGI. V dropped 4 bases and J dropped 4 bases, with 10 bases sitting between them. The CDR3 DNA follows: TGTGCCAGCAGTTTCCGGGGGAGCACTGAAGCTTTCTTT. Protein product: CASSFRGSTEAFF.

The chain recombines TRBV2 with TRBJ1-1, with TRBD1 matching 7 bases. V lost 3 bases and J lost 1; bases outside the gene matches: 8. Germline CDR1 SNHLY, CDR2 FYNNEI. This CDR3 spans 16 amino acids. The CDR3 loop reads CASSDILTGANTEAFF. The CDR3 DNA reads TGTGCCAGCAGTGATATTTTAACAGGGGCGAACACTGAAGCTTTCTTT.

This clone was seen only once. The DNA for the CDR3 is TGTGCCAGCAGCTTAGCCACGGACAGGCTAACCTACGAGCAGTACTTC. Amino acid sequence: CASSLATDRLTYEQYF. The rearrangement links TRBV7-2 to TRBJ2-7, with 7 bases identical to TRBD1. The CDR3 covers 16 residues. The junction had 7 bases not matched to a gene; V was cut back by 0 bases and J by 2 bases. Looked up from germline, CDR1 is SGHTA and CDR2 is FQGNSA.

The rearrangement uses TRBV19 and TRBJ1-5, with unresolved D. Germline assignment: CDR1 LNHDA and CDR2 SQIVND (reference sequence). This CDR3 is 14 amino acids long. Trimming shortened V by 3 bases and J by 4 bases, and 10 bases separated the two germline ends. The CDR3 loop reads CASSILAGNQPQHF. DNA for the CDR3: TGTGCCAGTAGTATTTTAGCGGGAAATCAGCCCCAGCATTTT.

The J gene is TRBJ1-2, the V gene TRBV7-9; D perhaps matches TRBD1 (5 bases). CDR1 is SEHNR and CDR2 is FQNEAQ in the germline V gene (reference sequence). This CDR3 has 15 residues. Trimming removed 5 bases at V and 4 bases at J, with 17 bases between. DNA for the CDR3: TGTGCCAGCAGCCCTGAGATCGACAGCTTCTATGGCTACACCTTC. Protein: CASSPEIDSFYGYTF. The full variable domain, with the rest looked up from reference TRBV7-9 and TRBJ1-2, is DTGVSQNPRHKITKRGQNVTFRCDPISEHNRLYWYRQTLGQGPEFLTYFQNEAQLEKSRLLSDRFSAERPKGSFSTLEIQRTEQGDSAMYLCASSPEIDSFYGYTFGSGTRLTVV.

V usage is TRBV7-2 and J usage is TRBJ1-1; D is unresolved. Looked up from germline, CDR1 is SGHTA and CDR2 is FQGNSA. The CDR3 runs 13 residues. V lost 5 bases, J lost 5 bases, and 12 bases lay in between. The chain's CDR3 is CASSPSGGTEAFF. The CDR3 DNA is TGTGCCAGCAGCCCGAGCGGTGGGACTGAAGCTTTCTTT.

V and J are TRBV6-4 and TRBJ2-3; the match to TRBD2 covers 13 bases. Germline V lookup: CDR1 MRHNA, CDR2 SNTAGT. The CDR3 length is 16 residues. Trimming removed 6 bases from V and 2 bases from J; junction bases left unmatched: 5. CDR3 bases: TGTGCCAGCAGCCCGACTAGCGGGGGGTCCACAGATACGCAGTATTTT. It codes for CASSPTSGGSTDTQYF.

The J gene is TRBJ1-2, the V gene TRBV6-1; D is unresolved. Germline assignment: CDR1 MNHNS and CDR2 SASEGT. This CDR3 contains 13 residues. V was shortened by 4 bases and J by 7 bases, with 13 bases between the two germline ends. CDR3 in amino acids: CASSARGLGGYTF. Written as DNA, the CDR3 is TGTGCCAGCAGTGCCCGAGGATTAGGTGGCTACACCTTC.

V is TRBV19 and J is TRBJ1-1; tentatively, D is TRBD1 (6 bases). Germline lookup yields CDR1 LNHDA and CDR2 SQIVND (reference sequence). V was clipped by 0 bases and J by 1 base, with 24 bases between them. The length of the CDR3 is 20 residues. The CDR3 DNA follows: TGTGCCAGTAGTATAGAGTTGGTAATTGGCAGGGGCCCCACGAACACTGAAGCTTTCTTT. This codes for CASSIELVIGRGPTNTEAFF.

The rearrangement joins TRBV19 to TRBJ2-3, with 7 bases fitting TRBD1. V lost 6 bases to trimming and J lost 1 base; unmatched junction nucleotides: 13. Germline CDR1 reads LNHDA; CDR2 reads SQIVND (reference sequence). This CDR3 has 17 residues. CDR3 nucleotides: TGTGCCAGTAGCCGGACATCACAGGGGATCGGCACAGATACGCAGTATTTT. Amino acid sequence: CASSRTSQGIGTDTQYF.

J is TRBJ1-4 and V is TRBV4-2; D is possibly TRBD1 (6 bases). The germline V and J ends were trimmed by 4 bases and 6 bases, with 15 bases remaining between them. The CDR3 is 15 residues long. The germline gives CDR1 LGHNA, CDR2 YNFKEQ. The CDR3, as DNA: TGTGCCAGCAGCCCGGCCCGGGGGGCGCATGAAAAACTGTTTTTT. This gives the protein CASSPARGAHEKLFF.

This clone was detected a few times. CDR3 sequence (DNA): TGTGCCAGCAGCTTCGGGTCGAACACTGAAGCTTTCTTT. It yields the protein CASSFGSNTEAFF. The chain is built from TRBV7-9 and TRBJ1-1; no firm D call. V was cut by 3 bases and J by 1 base, with 6 bases left in between. This CDR3 contains 13 residues. The germline V gene encodes CDR1 SEHNR and CDR2 FQNEAQ (reference sequence).

The genes are TRBV4-2 and TRBJ2-1, with 10 bases lining up with TRBD2. J gave up 9 bases and V 7 bases, and 6 bases lay outside the gene matches. Germline-derived CDR1 and CDR2 are LGHNA and YNFKEQ. This CDR3 is built from 13 residues. CDR3 residues: CASTSGGAAEQFF. The CDR3 nucleotides read TGTGCCAGCACAAGCGGGGGGGCGGCTGAGCAGTTCTTC.

This clone was detected once. This sequence joins TRBV7-9 and TRBJ1-4; the match to TRBD1 covers 8 bases. There are 19 residues in the CDR3. The trim removed 6 bases at V and 0 bases at J, leaving 15 bases unmatched. Looked up from germline, CDR1 is SEHNR and CDR2 is FQNEAQ (reference sequence). This CDR3 is CASRDPSGTGGATNEKLFF. The CDR3, as DNA: TGTGCCAGCAGAGACCCATCGGGGACAGGTGGTGCAACTAATGAAAAACTGTTTTTT.

The chain's CDR3 is CANHPGVYNEQFF. The CDR3 DNA sequence: TGCGCCAACCACCCCGGGGTGTACAATGAGCAGTTCTTC. The chain has TRBV4-1 and TRBJ2-1; D perhaps matches TRBD2 (5 bases). Trimming took off 10 bases at V and 4 bases at J, with 14 bases between the two ends. CDR3 size: 13 residues. Looked up from germline, CDR1 is MGHRA and CDR2 is YSYEKL.

This chain uses TRBV7-9 with TRBJ2-5, with TRBD2 matching 13 bases. This CDR3 is built from 16 residues. Germline V gene data show CDR1 as SEHNR and CDR2 as FQNEAQ (reference sequence). The junction had 4 bases not matched to a gene; V was cut back by 4 bases and J by 2 bases. The CDR3 region has the DNA TGTGCCAGCAGCTCGGGACTAGCGGGGTTACAAGAGACCCAGTACTTC. Residues: CASSSGLAGLQETQYF.

V is TRBV7-2 and J is TRBJ2-3, with TRBD2 identical over 11 bases. Germline trimming cut 5 bases from V and 5 bases from J; bases unmatched to any gene: 15. Germline V CDR1 and CDR2: SGHTA, FQGNSA. The CDR3 contains 18 residues. The CDR3 loop is CASSPLGLAGGVRDTQYF. DNA of the CDR3: TGTGCCAGCAGCCCCCTCGGGCTAGCGGGGGGCGTGCGAGATACGCAGTATTTT.

V is TRBV7-9 and J is TRBJ1-4, with 8 bases lining up with TRBD1. Germline CDR1 SEHNR, CDR2 FQNEAQ (reference sequence). The CDR3 extends over 17 amino acids. Trimming at V came to 4 bases and at J to 8 bases, leaving 15 bases not matched to a gene. CDR3 protein: CASSSPPQGAVGEKLFF. CDR3 in DNA: TGTGCCAGCAGCTCCCCCCCCCAGGGGGCAGTAGGGGAAAAACTGTTTTTT.